These T cell receptor beta chains were read from a single sample in a study of long-term antiretroviral therapy in people with HIV. Data came from immunoSEQ multiplex PCR; TCRdb stores just in-frame clones and leaves some out. The sample carries about 20,000 clones, around 83% recorded once. The starting material was unsorted PBMCs, obtained 1.3 years after starting antiretroviral therapy. The origin of the receptors is a man aged 55 to 70 with HIV. CDR3s include the opening cysteine and the closing phenylalanine or tryptophan. The D gene is left open where the match is weak. Some rows mark clone size as missing; the rest say once, few, many or name a class of expanded clone.

abundance	v_gene	d_gene	j_gene	CDR3nt	CDR3aa
.	TRBV5-1	.	TRBJ2-5	TGCGCCAGCAGAGAGCTAGCGAACCAAGAGACCCAGTACTTC	CASRELANQETQYF
.	TRBV9	TRBD2	TRBJ2-1	TGTGCCAGCAGCGTCACTAGCGGGAGGGGTTACAATGAGCAGTTCTTC	CASSVTSGRGYNEQFF
.	TRBV19	TRBD1	TRBJ2-3	TGTGCCAGTAGCGCACAGGGGTTTGCAGATACGCAGTATTTT	CASSAQGFADTQYF
few	TRBV9	TRBD2	TRBJ2-2	TGTGCCAGCAGCCCGGGACTAGCGGGAGTTCGGACCGGGGAGCTGTTTTTT	CASSPGLAGVRTGELFF
few	TRBV10-1	.	TRBJ2-3	TGCGCCAGCAGCGCCAGTGGGGATACGCAGTATTTT	CASSASGDTQYF
.	TRBV10-1	.	TRBJ1-1	TGCGCCAGCAGTGAAGAGGGCAGGGGGAACACTGAAGCTTTCTTT	CASSEEGRGNTEAFF
.	TRBV18	.	TRBJ1-1	TGTGCCAGCTCTCCGTTAAGGGAAAGCACTGAAGCTTTCTTT	CASSPLRESTEAFF
.	TRBV5-1	.	TRBJ2-3	TGCGCCAGCAGCTCACAGGGATTTGGCACAGATACGCAGTATTTT	CASSSQGFGTDTQYF
few	TRBV19	.	TRBJ1-3	TGTGCCAGTAGGAAAGACAACCGATCTGGAAACACCATATATTTT	CASRKDNRSGNTIYF
.	TRBV6-5	.	TRBJ2-1	TGTGCCAGCAGTTACTCGGGGGAGTTTACGTTCTTC	CASSYSGEFTFF
.	TRBV27	.	TRBJ1-5	TGTGCCAGCAAGGATTGGAGGACGGGGCGGGAGCCCCAGCATTTT	CASKDWRTGREPQHF
.	TRBV28	.	TRBJ2-5	TGTGCCAGCAGTCCCCCTAGAGGGAACTTTCAAGAGACCCAGTACTTC	CASSPPRGNFQETQYF
.	TRBV15	.	TRBJ2-4	TGTGCCACCAGCAGAGGGGGGGCCGAGGCCAAAAACATTCAGTACTTC	CATSRGGAEAKNIQYF
.	TRBV9	.	TRBJ2-5	TGTGCCAGCAGCGTGGGGGTCGGGGGCCAAGAGACCCAGTACTTC	CASSVGVGGQETQYF
.	TRBV11-2	.	TRBJ2-7	TGTGCCAGCAGCCAAGTGCAGGGATTCACCTACGAGCAGTACTTC	CASSQVQGFTYEQYF
.	TRBV6-5	.	TRBJ1-5	TGTGCCAGCAGACCCTACCACAGAAGCAATCAGCCCCAGCATTTT	CASRPYHRSNQPQHF
.	TRBV18	TRBD2	TRBJ2-7	TGTGCCAGCTCACCATTGGTCAGCGGGAGGCGTTACGAGCAGTACTTC	CASSPLVSGRRYEQYF
.	TRBV5-1	.	TRBJ1-1	TGCGCCAGCAGCTTGGTTGAGGAGGGCACTGAAGCTTTCTTT	CASSLVEEGTEAFF
.	TRBV28	TRBD1	TRBJ2-5	TGTGCCAGCAGTTTTCGATCCCCGGACAGGGTCGGGGAGACCCAGTACTTC	CASSFRSPDRVGETQYF
.	TRBV4-3	.	TRBJ1-2	TGCGCCAGCAGCCAAGCCCACAGCCTCTATGGCTACACCTTC	CASSQAHSLYGYTF
.	TRBV9	.	TRBJ2-2	TGTGCCAGCAGCGTAGAAGTTATCACCGGGGAGCTGTTTTTT	CASSVEVITGELFF
.	TRBV27	TRBD1	TRBJ1-2	TGTGCCAGCAGATTAGGACAGGGGGATGGCTACACCTTC	CASRLGQGDGYTF